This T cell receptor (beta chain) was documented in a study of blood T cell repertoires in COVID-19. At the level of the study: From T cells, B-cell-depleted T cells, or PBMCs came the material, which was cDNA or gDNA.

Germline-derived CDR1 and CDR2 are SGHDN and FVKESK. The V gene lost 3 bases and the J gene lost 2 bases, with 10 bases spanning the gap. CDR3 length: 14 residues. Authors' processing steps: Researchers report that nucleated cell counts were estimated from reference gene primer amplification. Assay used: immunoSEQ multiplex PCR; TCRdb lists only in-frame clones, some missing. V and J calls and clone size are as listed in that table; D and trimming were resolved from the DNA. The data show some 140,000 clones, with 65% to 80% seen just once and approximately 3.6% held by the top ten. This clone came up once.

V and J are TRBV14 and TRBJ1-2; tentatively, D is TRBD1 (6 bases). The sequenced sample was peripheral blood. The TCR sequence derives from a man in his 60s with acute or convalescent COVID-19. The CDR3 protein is CASSQTTGNYGYTF. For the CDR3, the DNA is TGTGCCAGCAGCCAGACAACAGGGAACTATGGCTACACCTTC.